This TCR beta chain derives from a study of blood T cells in healthy people across ages. In germline, CDR1 is SQVTM, CDR2 ANQGSEA. V gave up 6 bases and J gave up 6 bases, with 20 bases separating them. The CDR3 loop spans 14 amino acids. Using a J-beta primer mix together with a sample-barcoded 5' primer, a second PCR was run for 7 to 11 cycles. TCRdb reprocessed the 5' RACE reads with MiXCR, giving one entry per CDR3 protein. The table lists 700,000 to 800,000 distinct CDR3 sequences, roughly 44% of them singletons. This receptor was taken from a woman aged 55-69 years in good health. The chain couples TRBV29-1 to TRBJ1-2; D might be TRBD1 (6 bases). Sequencing was carried out using blood. As DNA, the CDR3 is TGCAGCGTCCGGGGACAACAGGGAAAGAATGGCTACACCTTC. It is translated as CSVRGQQGKNGYTF.